This record covers a single T cell receptor (beta chain). Antigen: not known. This entry belongs to a study of T-cell memory formation after mild COVID-19. V was pared by 3 bases and J by 4 bases, with 12 bases between. This CDR3 comprises 14 residues. CDR1 LGHDT and CDR2 YNNKEL come from the germline V gene (reference sequence). Each CDR3 protein gets one entry after TCRdb re-called the 5' RACE reads with MiXCR. The sample holds 140,000 to 150,000 distinct CDR3 sequences, approximately 21% seen once. Findings and limits, study-wide: From day 15 to 85, contracting clones were balanced between CD4 and CD8, whereas later expanders leaned toward CD4+.

The receptor was isolated from an adult woman who had mild COVID-19 (a few samples of this study predate the infection). Cell type and time point are not known. Sequencing input: PBMCs or a T cell subset sorted from them (not recorded which). The V and J genes are TRBV3-1 and TRBJ1-2; D might be TRBD1 (5 bases). The CDR3 sequence: CASSQGSGTYGYTF. CDR3 bases: TGTGCCAGCAGCCAGGGAAGCGGGACCTATGGCTACACCTTC.